What follows are 26 T cell receptor beta chains derived from one specimen sequenced in a study of blood T cell repertoires in COVID-19. Some clones are missing from TCRdb's copy, which holds only in-frame ones; the method was immunoSEQ multiplex PCR. The sample shows 140,000 to 150,000 clones, 60% to 85% of them seen only once. Input material: peripheral blood. The receptors were gathered from a woman aged 60 to 75 with acute or convalescent COVID-19.

The genes are TRBV5-1 and TRBJ2-3; 8 bases are a match to TRBD1. The germline V gene has CDR1 SGHRS and CDR2 YFSETQ. V trimming: 5 bases; J trimming: 1 base; junction bases outside the gene matches: 9. This CDR3 is built from 16 residues. CDR3 nucleotides: TGCGCCAGCAGACCGGACTCGGGACAGGGCACAGATACGCAGTATTTT. Protein sequence: CASRPDSGQGTDTQYF.

The chain joins TRBV19 to TRBJ1-5; D may be TRBD1 (5 bases). Germline CDR1 LNHDA, CDR2 SQIVND (reference sequence). This CDR3 comprises 16 residues. V was trimmed by 5 bases and J by 1 base, leaving 15 bases between them. The CDR3 sequence is CASSVRQLGSNQPQHF. In nucleotides, the CDR3 is TGTGCCAGTAGTGTTCGACAGCTAGGGAGCAATCAGCCCCAGCATTTT.

In its sample, this clone was seen a few times. This chain links TRBV7-9 with TRBJ2-2, with 7 bases aligning to TRBD1. The J segment lost 3 bases and the V segment lost 5 bases, leaving 9 bases of the junction unmatched. Germline assignment: CDR1 SEHNR and CDR2 FQNEAQ (reference sequence). The CDR3 is made up of 16 amino acids. This CDR3 is CASSLLSQGYTGELFF. The CDR3 DNA sequence: TGTGCCAGCAGCCTCCTATCACAGGGGTACACCGGGGAGCTGTTTTTT.

This chain joins TRBV29-1 and TRBJ1-2; no reliable D call. With 8 bases removed from V and 8 bases from J, the gap between germline ends came to 18 bases. Germline assignment: CDR1 SQVTM and CDR2 ANQGSEA. This CDR3 is 12 amino acids long. The DNA for the CDR3 is TGCAGCTGCGGTAGAAGGGAGGAAGGCTACACCTTC. The encoded protein is CSCGRREEGYTF.

CDR3 residues: CASSLKGQYNQPQHF. CDR3 nucleotides: TGTGCCAGCAGTTTGAAGGGACAGTATAATCAGCCCCAGCATTTT. The rearrangement uses TRBV28 and TRBJ1-5, with 7 bases identical to TRBD1. This CDR3 has 15 residues. Trimming at V came to 3 bases and at J to 4 bases, leaving 6 bases not matched to a gene. Germline CDR1 MDHEN, CDR2 SYDVKM.

The chain recombines TRBV28 with TRBJ2-3; 9 bases match TRBD2. Losses at the gene ends were 4 bases for V and 0 bases for J; bases not matched to a gene: 8. The CDR3 totals 17 residues. Germline loops: CDR1 MDHEN, CDR2 SYDVKM. CDR3 sequence (DNA): TGTGCCAGCAGTTGGATTAGCGGGAGAGTGAGCACAGATACGCAGTATTTT. It specifies CASSWISGRVSTDTQYF.

The rearrangement joins TRBV9 to TRBJ2-3, with unresolved D. Germline-derived CDR1 and CDR2 are SGDLS and YYNGEE. The V end lost 0 bases, the J end lost 0 bases, and 5 bases lay between the germline ends. This CDR3 is built from 14 residues. The CDR3 coding sequence is TGTGCCAGCAGCGTAGCCGGGAGCACAGATACGCAGTATTTT. Encoded protein: CASSVAGSTDTQYF. The full variable domain, rest sourced from reference TRBV9 and TRBJ2-3, is DSGVTQTPKHLITATGQRVTLRCSPRSGDLSVYWYQQSLDQGLQFLIQYYNGEERAKGNILERFSAQQFPDLHSELNLSSLELGDSALYFCASSVAGSTDTQYFGPGTRLTVL.

V gene TRBV10-3 combines with J gene TRBJ2-1, with D perhaps TRBD2 (6 bases). CDR1 is ENHRY, CDR2 SYGVKD, per germline. This CDR3 comprises 13 residues. Trimming pared 6 bases from V and 5 bases from J, leaving 11 bases between. The CDR3 sequence: CAIRRDSNNEQFF. The CDR3 bases are TGTGCCATCAGGCGGGACTCTAACAATGAGCAGTTCTTC.

This sequence joins TRBV19 and TRBJ2-1; 7 bases align to TRBD1. CDR1 LNHDA and CDR2 SQIVND come from the germline V gene (reference sequence). J was trimmed by 7 bases and V by 6 bases; bases with no gene match: 15. The CDR3 has 16 amino acids. The CDR3 nucleotides are TGTGCCAGTAGCCTTCGGTCTGGACAGGTGAAGAATGAGCAGTTCTTC. This translates into CASSLRSGQVKNEQFF.

The V gene is TRBV6-5, the J gene TRBJ1-1, with D unclear. There are 13 residues in the CDR3. The V and J ends lost 6 bases and 5 bases respectively, with 13 bases between them. Germline V gene lookup returns CDR1 MNHEY and CDR2 SVGAGI. CDR3 loop: CASSLQILTEAFF. The CDR3 nucleotides read TGTGCCAGCAGCCTACAGATCTTAACTGAAGCTTTCTTT.

This chain uses TRBV2 with TRBJ1-5; D is unclear. V was cut by 7 bases and J by 5 bases, with 9 bases left in between. The CDR3 length is 12 residues. The germline V gene has CDR1 SNHLY and CDR2 FYNNEI. The CDR3 loop reads CASTRGDQPQHF. The CDR3 coding sequence is TGTGCCAGCACCCGGGGAGATCAGCCCCAGCATTTT.

V and J are TRBV30 and TRBJ2-3; the match to TRBD1 covers 9 bases. Looked up from germline, CDR1 is GTSNPN and CDR2 is SVGIG (reference sequence). The CDR3 sequence is 16 residues long. Trimming at V came to 0 bases and at J to 2 bases, leaving 6 bases not matched to a gene. This chain's CDR3 is CAWSVGTGFLTDTQYF. CDR3 in DNA: TGTGCCTGGAGTGTAGGGACAGGGTTCCTCACAGATACGCAGTATTTT.

The genes are TRBV25-1 and TRBJ2-2, with D possibly TRBD2 on 6 matching bases. Germline V lookup: CDR1 MGHDK, CDR2 SYGVNS. CDR3 length: 16 amino acids. V was clipped by 2 bases and J by 4 bases, with 14 bases between them. As DNA, the CDR3 is TGTGCCAGCAGTGAAGTCCGCGGGATCGGCACCGGGGAGCTGTTTTTT. Protein: CASSEVRGIGTGELFF.

The chain uses TRBV30 and TRBJ2-7; TRBD1 matches at 8 bases. This CDR3 is 13 amino acids long. CDR1 GTSNPN and CDR2 SVGIG come from the germline V gene (reference sequence). With V trimmed by 1 base and J by 2 bases, 1 base remained unmatched. The CDR3 nucleotides read TGTGCCTGGAGTGGACAGGGGCCCTACGAGCAGTACTTC. Amino acids: CAWSGQGPYEQYF.

Only one count was recorded for this clone. The chain is built from TRBV5-4 and TRBJ2-7; D is possibly TRBD1 (6 bases). Germline values: CDR1 SGHNT, CDR2 YYREEE (reference sequence). CDR3 length: 14 amino acids. The V end lost 2 bases, the J end lost 3 bases, and 12 bases lay between the germline ends. The CDR3 coding sequence is TGTGCCAGCAGCTTCCAAGGGGGTCGCTACGAGCAGTACTTC. It translates to CASSFQGGRYEQYF.

The rearrangement uses TRBV14 and TRBJ2-3; D is uncertain. Germline CDR1 is SGHDN and CDR2 is FVKESK. The CDR3 contains 15 residues. V shed 1 base and J shed 2 bases, with 10 bases lying between them. CDR3 amino acids: CASSQATGYTDTQYF. The CDR3 coding sequence is TGTGCCAGCAGCCAAGCGACTGGCTACACAGATACGCAGTATTTT.

The CDR3 loop reads CASSIQGSSYNEQFF. The CDR3 nucleotides read TGTGCCAGCAGCATCCAGGGTAGCTCCTACAATGAGCAGTTCTTC. The chain links TRBV7-8 to TRBJ2-1; perhaps TRBD1 as D (5 bases). This CDR3 region has 15 residues. The germline V and J ends were trimmed by 5 bases and 0 bases, with 11 bases remaining between them. Germline V gene lookup returns CDR1 SGHVS and CDR2 FQNEAQ. The full variable domain, its missing parts supplied by reference TRBV7-8 and TRBJ2-1, is GAGVSQSPRYKVAKRGQDVALRCDPISGHVSLFWYQQALGQGPEFLTYFQNEAQLDKSGLPSDRFFAERPEGSVSTLKIQRTQQEDSAVYLCASSIQGSSYNEQFFGPGTRLTVL.

The chain is built from TRBV5-4 and TRBJ2-1; 15 bases map to TRBD2. The CDR3 contains 15 residues. V trimming: 1 base; J trimming: 10 bases; junction bases outside the gene matches: 3. CDR1 SGHNT and CDR2 YYREEE come from the germline V gene (reference sequence). The DNA of the CDR3 is TGTGCCAGCAGCTTGATGGGACTAGCGGGAGGAGAGCAGTTCTTC. The encoded protein is CASSLMGLAGGEQFF.

The CDR3 reads CASSLRSSDFVRNYGYTF. DNA for the CDR3: TGTGCCAGCAGCTTACGAAGTTCCGACTTCGTGAGAAACTATGGCTACACCTTC. This rearrangement joins TRBV7-9 to TRBJ1-2, with no clear D. CDR1 is SEHNR, CDR2 FQNEAQ, per germline (reference sequence). Trimming removed 2 bases from V and 2 bases from J, with 21 bases in between. The CDR3 has 18 amino acids.

The rearrangement uses TRBV7-9 and TRBJ1-3; a possible D gene is TRBD1 (5 bases). This CDR3 has 16 amino acids. Germline lookup yields CDR1 SEHNR and CDR2 FQNEAQ (reference sequence). V lost 4 bases and J 1 base, leaving 14 bases between the germline ends. The CDR3 loop reads CASSSLITGSGNTIYF. As DNA, the CDR3 is TGTGCCAGCAGCTCCCTTATCACAGGATCTGGAAACACCATATATTTT.

The chain links TRBV5-4 to TRBJ1-5, with 9 bases identical to TRBD1. The CDR3 length is 15 residues. The germline V gene encodes CDR1 SGHNT and CDR2 YYREEE (reference sequence). V lost 0 bases, J lost 6 bases, and 4 bases stayed unmatched. CDR3 DNA: TGTGCCAGCAGCTTGGGGACAGGGGACAGTCAGCCCCAGCATTTT. As protein: CASSLGTGDSQPQHF. Combining the CDR3 with reference TRBV5-4 and TRBJ1-5 gives the whole variable domain ETGVTQSPTHLIKTRGQQVTLRCSSQSGHNTVSWYQQALGQGPQFIFQYYREEENGRGNFPPRFSGLQFPNYSSELNVNALELDDSALYLCASSLGTGDSQPQHFGDGTRLSIL.

The chain carries TRBV2 and TRBJ1-4, with 10 nucleotides matching TRBD1. The CDR3 runs to 14 residues. The germline CDR1 and CDR2 sequences are SNHLY and FYNNEI. V lost 5 bases, J lost 10 bases, and 7 bases stayed unmatched. CDR3 residues: CASSSDRGIGKLFF. For the CDR3, the DNA is TGTGCCAGCAGTTCGGACAGGGGGATCGGAAAACTGTTTTTT. Using reference TRBV2 and TRBJ1-4 for the parts outside the CDR3, the full variable domain is EPEVTQTPSHQVTQMGQEVILRCVPISNHLYFYWYRQILGQKVEFLVSFYNNEISEKSEIFDDQFSVERPDGSNFTLKIRSTKLEDSAMYFCASSSDRGIGKLFFGSGTQLSVL.

This chain links TRBV5-1 with TRBJ2-1; 8 bases fit TRBD2. This CDR3 contains 19 residues. Germline CDR1 and CDR2: SGHRS and YFSETQ. V lost 0 bases to trimming and J lost 5 bases; unmatched junction nucleotides: 16. The CDR3 here is CASSLGPPGLVAGHNEQFF. In DNA, the CDR3 is TGCGCCAGCAGCTTGGGCCCCCCGGGACTGGTAGCGGGGCACAATGAGCAGTTCTTC.

V and J are TRBV28 and TRBJ2-7; 11 nucleotides align to TRBD1. The CDR3 runs to 14 residues. V lost 7 bases and J lost 6; bases outside the gene matches: 8. Germline loops: CDR1 MDHEN, CDR2 SYDVKM. CDR3 nucleotide sequence: TGTGCCAGCATCCTTTCCGGGACAGGGGGCGAGCAGTACTTC. It specifies CASILSGTGGEQYF.

This clone came up many times. V gene TRBV5-1 combines with J gene TRBJ2-1; TRBD2 matches 10 bases. V was clipped by 4 bases and J by 7 bases; unmatched bases: 5. CDR1 and CDR2 from the germline V gene are SGHRS and YFSETQ. This CDR3 spans 14 amino acids. For the CDR3, the DNA is TGCGCCAGCAGCCAAAGCGGGAGGGTTAATGAGCAGTTCTTC. It encodes CASSQSGRVNEQFF.

The J gene is TRBJ2-1, the V gene TRBV6-5, with 7 bases matching TRBD1. The CDR3 covers 15 residues. With 5 bases clipped from V and 0 bases from J, the junction kept 4 bases outside the gene matches. Germline CDR1 and CDR2: MNHEY and SVGAGI. CDR3 residues: CASSMTGSSYNEQFF. The CDR3 DNA follows: TGTGCCAGCAGTATGACAGGGAGCTCCTACAATGAGCAGTTCTTC.